This TCR beta chain came from a study of T cell responses to AZD1222 COVID-19 vaccine. The CDR3 contains 15 residues. Trimming took 4 bases from V and 5 from J, leaving 16 bases between them. Germline CDR1 and CDR2: KGHDR and SFDVKD. With respect to this clone: Its target is not known.

The study's findings and limits: Repertoires were sampled only after the peak T cell response. Donors, mostly white British, included more females; clonal diversity was possibly underestimated. Vaccination with two AZD1222 doses was followed by a rise in Spike-specific TCR breadth and depth.

TCRdb's copy holds only in-frame clones and misses some; the assay was immunoSEQ multiplex PCR. Of 140,000 to 150,000 clones in the sample, approximately 90% were seen once. The chain uses TRBV24-1 and TRBJ2-5, with a possible D match to TRBD2 (5 bases). The clonotype comes from an adult in good health. The sample was peripheral blood, taken on day 0 of AZD1222 vaccination. The CDR3 here is CATSDPGEGRETQYF. The CDR3 DNA is TGTGCCACCAGTGACCCCGGGGAAGGGCGGGAGACCCAGTACTTC.